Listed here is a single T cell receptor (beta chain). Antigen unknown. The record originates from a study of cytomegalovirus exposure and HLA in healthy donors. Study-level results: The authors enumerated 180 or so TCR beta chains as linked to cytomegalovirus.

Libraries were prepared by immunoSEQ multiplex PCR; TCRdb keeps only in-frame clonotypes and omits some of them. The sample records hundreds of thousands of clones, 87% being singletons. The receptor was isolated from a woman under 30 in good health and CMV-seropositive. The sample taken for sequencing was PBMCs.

CDR3 region: CASMRVGVITIYEQYF. CDR3 DNA: TGTGCCAGTATGCGTGTCGGTGTTATTACGATCTACGAGCAGTACTTC. The V gene is TRBV19, the J gene TRBJ2-7; D is unclear. The V end lost 7 bases, the J end lost 3 bases, and 22 bases lay between the germline ends. The V gene's germline CDR1 is LNHDA and CDR2 SQIVND (reference sequence). This CDR3 contains 16 residues.